Each of the 12 T cell receptor beta chains below was sequenced from the same sample in a study of T cells in Graves' hyperthyroidism and ophthalmopathy. Amplified TCR beta CDR3 regions derived from RNA transcripts. Primed by the HTBI set, a first-round RT-PCR was run on the TCR CDR3. TCRdb re-analysed the multiplex PCR reads in MiXCR, keeping a single row per CDR3 protein. The data contain around 440,000 distinct CDR3 sequences, around a sixth of them singletons. The sample consisted of blood. The receptor set was obtained from a young woman with Graves' hyperthyroidism.

This clonotype was observed many times. The chain uses TRBV7-9 and TRBJ1-6; the match to TRBD1 covers 8 bases. V lost 4 bases and J lost 10; bases outside the gene matches: 3. The germline V gene has CDR1 SEHNR and CDR2 FQNEAQ (reference sequence). This CDR3 contains 13 residues. CDR3 sequence: CASSSTGVSPLHF. The CDR3 nucleotides are TGTGCCAGCAGCTCGACAGGGGTCTCACCCCTCCACTTT.

This clonotype appeared many times. This chain uses TRBV13 with TRBJ2-4; 11 bases are a match to TRBD1. Trimming cost V 4 bases and J 7 bases; bases outside gene matches: 3. The CDR3 has 14 residues. From germline, CDR1 is PRHDT and CDR2 FYEKMQ (reference sequence). DNA of the CDR3: TGTGCCAGCAGCTCCCGGGACAGGGGGAACATTCAGTACTTC. This gives the protein CASSSRDRGNIQYF.

This clonotype has a handful of counts. The junction departs from the called germline gene at one end, perhaps through a read error. The V and J genes are TRBV7-9 and TRBJ1-5, with a possible D match to TRBD1 (5 bases). The germline gives CDR1 SEHNR, CDR2 FQNEAQ (reference sequence). The CDR3 consists of 14 residues. The CDR3 coding sequence is TGTGCCAGCGGCTTAGTGGGGGGGAATCAGCCCCAGCATTTT. This sequence encodes CASGLVGGNQPQHF.

This clonotype was recorded a few times. V usage is TRBV29-1 and J usage is TRBJ1-2; TRBD1 agrees at 8 bases. The J segment lost 7 bases and the V segment lost 3 bases, leaving 7 bases of the junction unmatched. The CDR3 has 13 amino acids. The germline V gene has CDR1 SQVTM and CDR2 ANQGSEA. This CDR3 is CSVEGQGAIGYTF. The CDR3 coding sequence is TGCAGCGTTGAGGGGCAGGGGGCGATTGGCTACACCTTC.

This clonotype was found a few times. V gene TRBV7-9 combines with J gene TRBJ2-7; 9 bases agree with TRBD2. Germline CDR1 reads SEHNR; CDR2 reads FQNEAQ (reference sequence). The CDR3 runs 17 residues. V shed 0 bases and J 7 bases; nucleotides not matched to a gene: 13. CDR3 DNA: TGTGCCAGCAGCTTAGCACTCGGGCTAGCGGGGCTGGAAGAGCAGTACTTC. Amino acids: CASSLALGLAGLEEQYF.

The rearrangement links TRBV12-3 or TRBV12-4 to TRBJ2-1, with D perhaps matching TRBD1 (5 bases). CDR3 length: 16 amino acids. V was clipped by 6 bases and J by 0 bases, with 15 bases between them. The CDR3 DNA reads TGTGCCAGCAGGGTCGCAGGGTACGGCTCCTACAATGAGCAGTTCTTC. Protein sequence: CASRVAGYGSYNEQFF.

This clonotype turned up a few times. This sequence joins TRBV29-1 and TRBJ2-7; 8 nucleotides align to TRBD1. The CDR3 covers 13 residues. The germline V gene encodes CDR1 SQVTM and CDR2 ANQGSEA. V gave up 8 bases and J gave up 0 bases; unmatched junction bases: 6. Here the CDR3 DNA reads TGCAGCATGTGGGACAGGAACTCCTACGAGCAGTACTTC. Amino acids: CSMWDRNSYEQYF.

This clonotype was counted between two and nine times. CDR3 sequence reads: CASSQQGSGELFF. The DNA of the CDR3 is TGTGCCAGCAGCCAACAGGGTTCCGGGGAGCTGTTTTTT. The chain links TRBV9 to TRBJ2-2, with D tentatively TRBD1 (6 bases). V was pared by 4 bases and J by 6 bases, with 10 bases between. The CDR3 has 13 residues. In germline, CDR1 is SGDLS, CDR2 YYNGEE.

This clonotype was picked up many times. In DNA, the CDR3 is TGTGCCAGCAGCCTTTCCGGGACTACTACCTACGAGCAGTACTTC. Encoded protein: CASSLSGTTTYEQYF. The chain links TRBV5-8 to TRBJ2-7, with 7 bases fitting TRBD2. From germline, CDR1 is SGHTS and CDR2 YDEGEE. The CDR3 extends over 15 amino acids. The J segment lost 2 bases and the V segment lost 4 bases, leaving 9 bases of the junction unmatched. Together with reference TRBV5-8 and TRBJ2-7, the CDR3 gives the full variable domain: EAGVTQSPTHLIKTRGQQATLRCSPISGHTSVYWYQQALGLGLQFLLWYDEGEERNRGNFPPRFSGRQFPNYSSELNVNALELEDSALYLCASSLSGTTTYEQYFGPGTRLTVT.

V gene TRBV12-3 or TRBV12-4 combines with J gene TRBJ1-4, with TRBD1 identical over 11 bases. The V gene end was trimmed by 3 bases and the J gene end by 2 bases; junction bases not matched to a gene: 14. The CDR3 consists of 20 residues. This CDR3 is CASSFISGTGGLRTNEKLFF. The CDR3 region has the DNA TGTGCCAGCAGTTTTATCTCCGGGACAGGGGGTTTGAGGACTAATGAAAAACTGTTTTTT.

Turning to this clonotype: A much larger clone is a single base away; this may be a read error. The V call is TRBV28, the J call TRBJ1-5; 8 bases match TRBD1. V was pared by 3 bases and J by 3 bases, with 7 bases of the junction left unmatched. Germline loops: CDR1 MDHEN, CDR2 SYDVKM. CDR3 length equals 16 residues. CDR3 loop: CASSFQGAGDNQPQHF. For the CDR3, the DNA is TGTGCCAGCAGTTTTCAGGGGGCGGGGGACAATCAGCCCCAGCATTTT.

This rearrangement joins TRBV20-1 to TRBJ1-3, with D unresolved. The ends were cut back, 0 bases at V and 2 bases at J, with 8 bases in the middle. Germline V CDR1 and CDR2: DFQATT, SNEGSKA (reference sequence). This CDR3 is 14 amino acids long. The chain's CDR3 is CSARDSRTGNTIYF. In DNA, the CDR3 is TGCAGTGCTAGAGATTCGAGGACTGGAAACACCATATATTTT.